This T cell receptor (beta chain) was obtained from a study of beta chain features in type 1 diabetes. Study-level results: Type 1 diabetes patients showed a moderate but significant shortening of TCRB CDR3s in all four CD4+ subsets.

This clone occurred a few times. What it recognizes is unknown. In the same sample, other DNA sequences code for this CDR3. The length of the CDR3 is 13 residues. The V end was cut by 0 bases, the J end by 5 bases, with 4 bases between. Germline V gives CDR1 SEHNR, CDR2 FQNEAQ (reference sequence). Of the isolated RNA, all was reverse transcribed, and so the sequenced material was expressed TCRB transcripts. The repertoire was sequenced with immunoSEQ multiplex PCR; TCRdb's copy has only in-frame clones and lacks some. The sample carries 600,000 to 700,000 clones, about an eighth recorded once. The chain recombines TRBV7-9 with TRBJ2-2; no definite D call. The TCR sequence derives from a man younger than 45 with type 1 diabetes. Sequenced input: naive CD4+ T cells from blood. CDR3 region: CASSLAGTGELFF. The CDR3 DNA follows: TGTGCCAGCAGCTTAGCGGGAACCGGGGAGCTGTTTTTT.